This is a list of T cell receptor beta chains from one sample in a study of blood T cell repertoires in COVID-19. The table came from immunoSEQ multiplex PCR; TCRdb's copy has only in-frame clones and leaves some out. The sample consists of about 62,000 clones, roughly 90% of them appearing once. The sequenced sample was peripheral blood. All receptors derive from a woman aged 55 to 70 with acute or convalescent COVID-19. CDR3s include the opening cysteine and the closing phenylalanine or tryptophan. A D gene is named only where the DNA matches it firmly. A clone size is listed for some rows: how often the clone was seen (once, few, many), or a class if it is expanded.

>-|TRBD2|TRBV15|TRBJ2-5
TGTGCCACCAGCCTACTAGCGGGGCTCCAAGAGACCCAGTACTTC
CATSLLAGLQETQYF
>few|-|TRBV7-9|TRBJ1-2
TGTGCCAGCAGCCTCCCAGGACAGAACTATGGCTACACCTTC
CASSLPGQNYGYTF
>-|TRBD1|TRBV27|TRBJ1-4
TGTGCCAGCAGATCCGGACAGGCTAATGAAAAACTGTTTTTT
CASRSGQANEKLFF
>-|TRBD1|TRBV6-5|TRBJ1-1
TGTGCCAGCAGTCGACAGGGGGACACTGAAGCTTTCTTT
CASSRQGDTEAFF
>-|-|TRBV19|TRBJ2-6
TGTGCCAGTAGTATACCGGGAAGCTCTGGGGCCAACGTCCTGACTTTC
CASSIPGSSGANVLTF
>-|TRBD1|TRBV19|TRBJ1-1
TGTGCCAGTAGGGCCGGGACAGGCAACACTGAAGCTTTCTTT
CASRAGTGNTEAFF
>-|-|TRBV19|TRBJ1-1
TGTGCCAGTAGTATAGTGGCAGGGATGAACACTGAAGCTTTCTTT
CASSIVAGMNTEAFF
>-|-|TRBV5-1|TRBJ1-1
TGCGCCAGCAGCCCAGGGATCCTGAACACTGAAGCTTTCTTT
CASSPGILNTEAFF
>-|TRBD1|TRBV7-6|TRBJ1-2
TGTGCCAGCAGCTCCGGGACAGATGACTATGGCTACACCTTC
CASSSGTDDYGYTF
>-|-|TRBV7-2|TRBJ1-1
TGTGCCAGCAGCTTTCAGGGCCGCGGAGACACTGAAGCTTTCTTT
CASSFQGRGDTEAFF